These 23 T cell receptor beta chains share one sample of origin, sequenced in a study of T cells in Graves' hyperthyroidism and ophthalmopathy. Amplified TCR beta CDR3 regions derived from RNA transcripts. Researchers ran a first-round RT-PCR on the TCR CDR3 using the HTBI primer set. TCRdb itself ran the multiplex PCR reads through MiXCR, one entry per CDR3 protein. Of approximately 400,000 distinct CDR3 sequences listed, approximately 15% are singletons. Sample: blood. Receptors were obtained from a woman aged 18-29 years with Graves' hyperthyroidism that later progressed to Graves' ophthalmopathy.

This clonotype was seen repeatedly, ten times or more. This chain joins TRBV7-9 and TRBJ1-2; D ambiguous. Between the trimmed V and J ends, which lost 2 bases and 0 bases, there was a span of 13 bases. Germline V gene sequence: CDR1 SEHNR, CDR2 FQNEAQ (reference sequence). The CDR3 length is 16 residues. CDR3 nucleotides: TGTGCCAGCAGCTTATTCATTCAGGAGTCTAACTATGGCTACACCTTC. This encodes CASSLFIQESNYGYTF.

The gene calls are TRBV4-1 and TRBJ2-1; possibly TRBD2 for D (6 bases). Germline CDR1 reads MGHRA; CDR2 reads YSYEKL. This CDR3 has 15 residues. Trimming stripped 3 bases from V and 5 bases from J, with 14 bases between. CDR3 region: CASSHSTSRNNEQFF. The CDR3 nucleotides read TGCGCCAGCAGCCATAGTACTAGCAGGAACAATGAGCAGTTCTTC.

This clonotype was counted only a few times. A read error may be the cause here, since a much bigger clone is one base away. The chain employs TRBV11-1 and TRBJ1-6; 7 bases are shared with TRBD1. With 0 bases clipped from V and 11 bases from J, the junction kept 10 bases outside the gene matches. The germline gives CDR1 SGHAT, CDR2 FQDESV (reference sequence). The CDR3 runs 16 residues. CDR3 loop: CASSLAPADRMPPLHF. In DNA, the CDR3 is TGTGCCAGCAGCTTAGCGCCGGCGGACAGGATGCCACCCCTCCACTTT.

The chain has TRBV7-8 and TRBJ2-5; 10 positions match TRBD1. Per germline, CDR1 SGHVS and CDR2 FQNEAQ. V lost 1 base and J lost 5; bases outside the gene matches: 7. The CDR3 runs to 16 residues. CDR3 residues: CASSLVTDRGLETQYF. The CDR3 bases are TGTGCCAGCAGCTTAGTAACCGACAGGGGGCTTGAGACCCAGTACTTC.

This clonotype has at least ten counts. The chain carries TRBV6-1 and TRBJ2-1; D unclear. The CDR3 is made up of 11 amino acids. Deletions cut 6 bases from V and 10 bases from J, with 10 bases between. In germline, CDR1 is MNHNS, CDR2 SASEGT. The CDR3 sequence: CASSLSEEQFF. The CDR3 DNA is TGTGCCAGCAGCCTAAGTGAAGAGCAGTTCTTC.

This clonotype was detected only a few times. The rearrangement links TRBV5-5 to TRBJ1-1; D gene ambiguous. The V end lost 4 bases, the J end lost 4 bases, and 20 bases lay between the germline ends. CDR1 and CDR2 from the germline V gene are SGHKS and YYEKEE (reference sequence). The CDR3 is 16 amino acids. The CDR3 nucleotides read TGTGCCAGCAGCCCGGGTCGAGGGAACGAAGGCACTGAAGCTTTCTTT. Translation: CASSPGRGNEGTEAFF.

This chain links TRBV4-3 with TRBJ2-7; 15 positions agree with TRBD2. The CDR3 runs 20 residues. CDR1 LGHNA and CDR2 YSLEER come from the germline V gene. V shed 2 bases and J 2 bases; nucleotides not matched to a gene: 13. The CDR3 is CASSQWGGGLAGGNPYEQYF. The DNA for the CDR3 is TGCGCCAGCAGCCAATGGGGGGGGGGACTAGCGGGAGGAAACCCCTACGAGCAGTACTTC.

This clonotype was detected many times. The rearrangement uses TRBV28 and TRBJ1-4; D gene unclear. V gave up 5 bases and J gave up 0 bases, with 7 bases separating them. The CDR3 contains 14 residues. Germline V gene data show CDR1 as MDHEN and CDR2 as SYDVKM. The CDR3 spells CASSPVATNEKLFF. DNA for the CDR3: TGTGCCAGCAGTCCAGTTGCAACTAATGAAAAACTGTTTTTT.

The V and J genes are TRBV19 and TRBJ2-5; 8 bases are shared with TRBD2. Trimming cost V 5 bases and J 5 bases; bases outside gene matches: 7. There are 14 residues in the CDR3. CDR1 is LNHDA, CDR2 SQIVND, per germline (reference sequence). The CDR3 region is CASSPRGLEETQYF. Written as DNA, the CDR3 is TGTGCCAGTAGTCCTAGGGGACTAGAGGAGACCCAGTACTTC.

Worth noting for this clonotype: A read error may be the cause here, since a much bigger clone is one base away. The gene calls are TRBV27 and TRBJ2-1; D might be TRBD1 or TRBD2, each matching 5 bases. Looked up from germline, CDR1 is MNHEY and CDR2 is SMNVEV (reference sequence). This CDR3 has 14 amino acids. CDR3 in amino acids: CAGSPGTKYNEQFF. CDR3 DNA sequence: TGTGCCGGCAGTCCCGGGACGAAGTACAATGAGCAGTTCTTC.

The CDR3 DNA sequence: TGCAGTGCTCCTAACATCGGTTCACCCCTCCACTTT. It codes for CSAPNIGSPLHF. J is TRBJ1-6 and V is TRBV20-1; D unresolved. This CDR3 spans 12 amino acids. Germline V gene data show CDR1 as DFQATT and CDR2 as SNEGSKA (reference sequence). V was cut by 5 bases and J by 9 bases, with 11 bases left in between.

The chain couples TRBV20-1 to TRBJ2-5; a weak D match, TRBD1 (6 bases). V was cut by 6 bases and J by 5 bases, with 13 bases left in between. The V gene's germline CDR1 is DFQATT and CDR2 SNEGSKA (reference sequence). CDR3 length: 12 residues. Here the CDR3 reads CSAEGVGETQYF. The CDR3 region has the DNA TGCAGTGCCGAGGGGGTAGGGGAGACCCAGTACTTC.

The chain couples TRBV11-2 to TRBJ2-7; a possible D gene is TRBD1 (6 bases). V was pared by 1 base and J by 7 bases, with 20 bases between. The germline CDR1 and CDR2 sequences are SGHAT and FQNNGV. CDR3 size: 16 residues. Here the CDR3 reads CASSLVTGSPSGEQYF. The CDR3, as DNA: TGTGCCAGCAGCTTAGTCACAGGGTCCCCTTCGGGGGAGCAGTACTTC.

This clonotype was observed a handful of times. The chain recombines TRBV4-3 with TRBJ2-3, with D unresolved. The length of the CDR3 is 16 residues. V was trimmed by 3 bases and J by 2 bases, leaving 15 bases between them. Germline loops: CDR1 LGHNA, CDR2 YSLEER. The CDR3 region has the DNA TGCGCCAGCAGCCATCCTCGAGAGGTTTTCACAGATACGCAGTATTTT. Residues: CASSHPREVFTDTQYF.

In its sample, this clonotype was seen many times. For the CDR3, the DNA is TGTGCCAGCAGCCCAATTTACAATGAGCAGTTCTTC. Translating it yields CASSPIYNEQFF. V and J are TRBV28 and TRBJ2-1; D unclear. V lost 6 bases to trimming and J lost 4 bases, with 7 bases between them. CDR3 length: 12 residues. Germline V gives CDR1 MDHEN, CDR2 SYDVKM.

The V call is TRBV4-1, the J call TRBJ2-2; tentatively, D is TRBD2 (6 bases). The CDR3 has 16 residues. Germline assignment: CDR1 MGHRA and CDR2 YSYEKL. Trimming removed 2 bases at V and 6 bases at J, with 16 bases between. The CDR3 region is CASSQHRESDAGELFF. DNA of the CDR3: TGCGCCAGCAGCCAACACCGGGAGAGCGACGCCGGGGAGCTGTTTTTT.

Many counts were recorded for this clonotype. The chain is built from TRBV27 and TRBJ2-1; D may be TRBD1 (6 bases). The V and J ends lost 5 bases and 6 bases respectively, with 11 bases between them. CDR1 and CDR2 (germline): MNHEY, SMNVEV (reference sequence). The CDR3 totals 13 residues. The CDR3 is CASSQNRVNEQFF. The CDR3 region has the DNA TGTGCCAGCAGTCAAAACAGGGTCAATGAGCAGTTCTTC.

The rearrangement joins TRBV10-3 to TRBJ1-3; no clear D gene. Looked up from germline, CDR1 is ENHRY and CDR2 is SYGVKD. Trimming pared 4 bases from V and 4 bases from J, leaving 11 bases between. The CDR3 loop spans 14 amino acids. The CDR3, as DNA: TGTGCCATCAGTGCTTCAGAGACAGGAAACACCATATATTTT. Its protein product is CAISASETGNTIYF.

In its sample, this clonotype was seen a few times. The CDR3 is CASSQPGTANTGELFF. The CDR3 nucleotides read TGCGCCAGCAGCCAGCCCGGGACTGCGAACACCGGGGAGCTGTTTTTT. V usage is TRBV4-3 and J usage is TRBJ2-2; the D gene is possibly TRBD2 (6 bases). Trimming stripped 3 bases from V and 0 bases from J, with 11 bases between. Germline assignment: CDR1 LGHNA and CDR2 YSLEER. The CDR3 loop spans 16 amino acids.

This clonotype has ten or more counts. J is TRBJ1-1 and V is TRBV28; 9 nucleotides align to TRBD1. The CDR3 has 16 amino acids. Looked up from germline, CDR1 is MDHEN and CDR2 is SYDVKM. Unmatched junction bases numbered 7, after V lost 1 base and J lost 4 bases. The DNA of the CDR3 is TGTGCCAGCAGTTTATCGCCATACAGGGGGCTCACTGAAGCTTTCTTT. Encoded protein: CASSLSPYRGLTEAFF. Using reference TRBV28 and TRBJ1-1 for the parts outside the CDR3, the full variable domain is DVKVTQSSRYLVKRTGEKVFLECVQDMDHENMFWYRQDPGLGLRLIYFSYDVKMKEKGDIPEGYSVSREKKERFSLILESASTNQTSMYLCASSLSPYRGLTEAFFGQGTRLTVV.

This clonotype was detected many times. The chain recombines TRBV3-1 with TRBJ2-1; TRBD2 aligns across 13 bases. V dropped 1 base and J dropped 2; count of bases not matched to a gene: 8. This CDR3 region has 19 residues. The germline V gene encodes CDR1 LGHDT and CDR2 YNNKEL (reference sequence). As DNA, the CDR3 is TGTGCCAGCAGCCAAGCCTGGACTAGCGGGAGTTACGCCTACAATGAGCAGTTCTTC. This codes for CASSQAWTSGSYAYNEQFF.

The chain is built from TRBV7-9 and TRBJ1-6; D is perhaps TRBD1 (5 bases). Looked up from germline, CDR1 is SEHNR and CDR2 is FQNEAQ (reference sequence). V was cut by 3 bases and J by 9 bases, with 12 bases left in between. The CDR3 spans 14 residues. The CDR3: CASSFDSRSSPLHF. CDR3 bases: TGTGCCAGCAGCTTTGACAGTAGGAGTTCACCCCTCCACTTT.

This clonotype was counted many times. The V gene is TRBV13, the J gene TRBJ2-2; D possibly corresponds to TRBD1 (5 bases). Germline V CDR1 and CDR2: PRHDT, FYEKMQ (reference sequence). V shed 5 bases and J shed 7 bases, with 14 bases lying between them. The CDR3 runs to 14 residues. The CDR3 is CASSRPQGFGELFF. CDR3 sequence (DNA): TGTGCCAGCAGCCGCCCCCAGGGTTTCGGGGAGCTGTTTTTT. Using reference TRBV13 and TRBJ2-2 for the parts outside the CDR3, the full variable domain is AAGVIQSPRHLIKEKRETATLKCYPIPRHDTVYWYQQGPGQDPQFLISFYEKMQSDKGSIPDRFSAQQFSDYHSELNMSSLELGDSALYFCASSRPQGFGELFFGEGSRLTVL.